A single sample gave rise to the 13 T cell receptor beta chains below, sequenced in a study of T cell changes during pregnancy in multiple sclerosis. Clones were sequenced by immunoSEQ multiplex PCR, and TCRdb holds only the in-frame ones, with some missing. The table has more than 65,000 clones, 90% to 95% seen once. The sequencing used CD4+ T cells from peripheral blood mononuclear cells, collected before pregnancy. These receptor sequences come from a female donor with multiple sclerosis, enrolled in a pregnancy study.

The chain joins TRBV5-6 to TRBJ1-4; perhaps TRBD1 as D (5 bases). This CDR3 contains 15 residues. The germline gives CDR1 SGHDT, CDR2 YYEEEE. V lost 4 bases and J 7 bases, leaving 17 bases between the germline ends. DNA for the CDR3: TGTGCCAGCAGCCTGCGAACACGACAGTTTGAAAAACTGTTTTTT. It codes for CASSLRTRQFEKLFF.

The chain combines TRBV7-8 with TRBJ2-3; TRBD1 matches 9 bases. The V gene end was trimmed by 1 base and the J gene end by 3 bases; junction bases not matched to a gene: 2. Germline V gene data show CDR1 as SGHVS and CDR2 as FQNEAQ. The CDR3 covers 15 residues. Here the CDR3 reads CASSLDDRGTDTQYF. CDR3 sequence (DNA): TGTGCCAGCAGCTTAGATGACAGGGGGACAGATACGCAGTATTTT.

This chain links TRBV4-1 with TRBJ1-2; 8 bases fit TRBD1. The CDR3 consists of 14 residues. From germline, CDR1 is MGHRA and CDR2 YSYEKL. Unmatched junction bases numbered 4, after V lost 4 bases and J lost 3 bases. The DNA of the CDR3 is TGCGCCAGCAGCCTTGCGGACAGGGACTATGGCTACACCTTC. It translates to CASSLADRDYGYTF.

The J gene is TRBJ1-2, the V gene TRBV28; 8 bases match TRBD1. Germline V gives CDR1 MDHEN, CDR2 SYDVKM. Losses at the gene ends were 5 bases for V and 7 bases for J; bases not matched to a gene: 15. This CDR3 region has 16 residues. CDR3 coding DNA: TGTGCCAGCAGTCCGCCTCCTGCAGGGGGCCGGCGTGGCTACACCTTC. It specifies CASSPPPAGGRRGYTF.

This sequence joins TRBV7-6 and TRBJ1-1; a possible D gene is TRBD1 (5 bases). The CDR3 totals 14 residues. Between the trimmed V and J ends, which lost 1 base and 3 bases, there was a span of 9 bases. Germline values: CDR1 SGHVS, CDR2 FNYEAQ. DNA of the CDR3: TGTGCCAGCAGCTTAGGTGCGGGGGACACTGAAGCTTTCTTT. Amino acids: CASSLGAGDTEAFF.

The gene calls are TRBV21-1 and TRBJ2-5; the table assigns TRBD2, which was not confirmed against the DNA. TRBV21-1 is recorded as a pseudogene. This CDR3 is 16 amino acids long. CDR3 protein: CASSPRPLDYQETQYF. In DNA form, the CDR3 reads TGTGCCAGCAGCCCTCGACCACTAGATTACCAAGAGACCCAGTACTTC.

The rearrangement uses TRBV7-8 and TRBJ1-1; 9 bases line up with TRBD1. The J segment lost 7 bases and the V segment lost 2 bases, leaving 8 bases of the junction unmatched. CDR1 and CDR2 from the germline V gene are SGHVS and FQNEAQ. There are 15 residues in the CDR3. CDR3 nucleotides: TGTGCCAGCAGCTTACCGGGGACAGGGCGGCGTGAAGCTTTCTTT. Translated: CASSLPGTGRREAFF.

The chain has TRBV7-3 and TRBJ2-7; a weak D match, TRBD2 (6 bases). V was trimmed by 5 bases and J by 5 bases, leaving 19 bases between them. The CDR3 sequence is 15 residues long. CDR1 SGHTA and CDR2 FQGTGA come from the germline V gene. Here the CDR3 DNA reads TGTGCCAGCAGCCTACTGGGGGGAGGCCTTGACGAGCAGTACTTC. It codes for CASSLLGGGLDEQYF.

In this sample, this clone turned up a few times. The V gene is TRBV5-1, the J gene TRBJ1-1; 11 nucleotides align to TRBD1. The germline gives CDR1 SGHRS, CDR2 YFSETQ. The CDR3 runs to 16 residues. V trimming: 2 bases; J trimming: 0 bases; junction bases outside the gene matches: 3. The CDR3 spells CASSFGTGGLNTEAFF. In DNA, the CDR3 is TGCGCCAGCAGCTTCGGGACAGGGGGGTTGAACACTGAAGCTTTCTTT.

The genes are TRBV15 and TRBJ2-3; possible D gene TRBD1, 6 bases. This CDR3 is built from 15 residues. Germline lookup yields CDR1 LNHNV and CDR2 YYDKDF (reference sequence). The V end lost 1 base, the J end lost 4 bases, and 12 bases lay between the germline ends. CDR3 sequence: CATSRAGPGADTQYF. In DNA, the CDR3 is TGTGCCACCAGCAGAGCGGGCCCAGGGGCAGATACGCAGTATTTT. The full variable domain, completed using reference TRBV15 and TRBJ2-3, is DAMVIQNPRYQVTQFGKPVTLSCSQTLNHNVMYWYQQKSSQAPKLLFHYYDKDFNNEADTPDNFQSRRPNTSFCFLDIRSPGLGDTAMYLCATSRAGPGADTQYFGPGTRLTVL.

This chain connects TRBV5-1 to TRBJ2-1; 9 positions match TRBD2. Germline CDR1 and CDR2: SGHRS and YFSETQ. The ends lost 3 bases at V and 5 bases at J; junction bases unmatched: 6. The CDR3 is 15 residues long. The CDR3 reads CASSSIAGADNEQFF. The CDR3 DNA follows: TGCGCCAGCAGCTCGATAGCGGGAGCTGACAATGAGCAGTTCTTC.

The chain uses TRBV4-1 and TRBJ1-1; D is perhaps TRBD1 (6 bases). There are 15 residues in the CDR3. The V and J ends lost 3 bases and 4 bases respectively, with 15 bases between them. CDR1 MGHRA and CDR2 YSYEKL come from the germline V gene. CDR3 sequence (DNA): TGCGCCAGCAGCCACAGAGAAGGGGGGGGCACTGAAGCTTTCTTT. Protein: CASSHREGGGTEAFF.

This chain uses TRBV7-8 with TRBJ1-6; 7 bases fit TRBD1. V was clipped by 5 bases and J by 8 bases; unmatched bases: 6. The CDR3 covers 14 residues. Per the germline V gene, CDR1 is SGHVS and CDR2 is FQNEAQ. The CDR3 sequence: CASSRTGFDSPLHF. The CDR3 coding sequence is TGTGCCAGCAGCCGGACAGGTTTTGATTCACCCCTCCACTTT.